This T cell receptor (beta chain) was documented in a study of blood T cell repertoires in COVID-19. Turning to the study itself: Sources were T cells, B-cell-depleted T cells, or PBMCs; the material itself was cDNA or gDNA.

The data were produced by immunoSEQ multiplex PCR, yet TCRdb's version contains in-frame clones alone and is incomplete. The sample lists some 250,000 clones, around 81% seen once, with under 3% in the top ten. The V gene end was trimmed by 2 bases and the J gene end by 5 bases; junction bases not matched to a gene: 3. CDR3 length: 15 amino acids. Germline V gives CDR1 SGHTA, CDR2 FQGTGA. This TCR came from a woman aged 55-69 years with active or convalescent COVID-19. The sequenced sample consisted of peripheral blood. The chain links TRBV7-3 to TRBJ2-2, with 9 nucleotides matching TRBD1. Here the CDR3 DNA reads TGTGCCAGCAGCTTAGGGACAGGGCTGACCGGGGAGCTGTTTTTT. As protein: CASSLGTGLTGELFF. Supplemented by reference TRBV7-3 and TRBJ2-2, the full variable domain reads GAGVSQTPSNKVTEKGKYVELRCDPISGHTALYWYRQSLGQGPEFLIYFQGTGAADDSGLPNDRFFAVRPEGSVSTLKIQRTERGDSAVYLCASSLGTGLTGELFFGEGSRLTVL.